This T cell receptor beta chain was sequenced during a study of PD-1 blockade in classical Hodgkin lymphoma. The time point is: cycle 4 day 1 (C4D1), after less than 7 weeks of nivolumab. Relapses following autologous stem cell transplantation were seen in all patients, with brentuximab vedotin exposure varying. Thawed PBMCs were the source of CD8+ T cells, obtained through magnetic negative selection. The germline V gene encodes CDR1 SEHNR and CDR2 FQNEAQ (reference sequence). Trimming removed 3 bases from V and 7 bases from J, with 7 bases in between. There are 12 residues in the CDR3. Generated by immunoSEQ multiplex PCR, the TCRdb table keeps only in-frame clones and is missing some. Of 9,100 or so clones in the sample, roughly 80% were seen once. To note about this clone: Antigen: not known.

Regarding the study as a whole: Patients with an early start, nivolumab under 1 year after ASCT, were excluded.

This material consisted of CD8+ T cells from blood, taken before the fourth cycle of nivolumab. The chain links TRBV7-9 to TRBJ1-5; D gene unclear. This sequence was found in a human donor with classical Hodgkin lymphoma. CDR3 in DNA: TGTGCCAGCAGCTTCGATCGACAGCCCCAGCATTTT. This encodes CASSFDRQPQHF. The whole variable domain, filled in from reference TRBV7-9 and TRBJ1-5, reads DTGVSQNPRHKITKRGQNVTFRCDPISEHNRLYWYRQTLGQGPEFLTYFQNEAQLEKSRLLSDRFSAERPKGSFSTLEIQRTEQGDSAMYLCASSFDRQPQHFGDGTRLSIL.